This T cell receptor (beta chain) was obtained from a study of regulatory T cells in long-lasting Graves disease. The V and J ends lost 1 base and 5 bases respectively, with 6 bases between them. This CDR3 region has 14 residues. The time point here: persistent/refractory GD, antithyroid drugs over 5 years with positive TRAb. Construction of the TCR library relied on RNA isolated from PBMCs. EDTA tubes were used for drawing 8.5 to 9 milliliters of peripheral blood. General study findings and limits: Repertoires from persistent disease leaned toward TRBV28, TRBJ1-2 and TRBJ2-5.

This clonotype was counted ten times or more. Its specificity is not known. Construction of TCR beta libraries relied on iRepertoire HTBI primers and on Arm-PCR targeting CDR3 regions. TCRdb processed the multiplex PCR reads anew with MiXCR; each CDR3 protein has one entry. The sample yields roughly 300,000 distinct CDR3 sequences, approximately 20% seen once. V and J are TRBV12-3 or TRBV12-4 and TRBJ1-6; D not certain. The TCR sequence derives from a female donor with Graves disease. The source was peripheral blood mononuclear cells (PBMCs), collected when the disease was refractory, from a patient treated with antithyroid drugs. CDR3 DNA: TGTGCCAGCAGTTTAGGAGAAGATAATTCACCCCTCCACTTT. Protein sequence: CASSLGEDNSPLHF.